The table lists the clone carrying this T cell receptor (beta chain) with a few counts. Under the authors' procedure: It was from reference gene primer amplification that nucleated cell counts were estimated. Only in-frame clones appear in the TCRdb table, and some are missing; sequencing was by immunoSEQ multiplex PCR. V, J and clone size are taken as reported in that table, and D and trimming were inferred from the DNA itself. The profile shows a few hundred thousand clones, 82% of them singletons. The sample is drawn from a study of blood T cell repertoires in COVID-19. The wider study: Some COVID-19 samples were acute and others convalescent; all came from the United States, Italy and Spain. The cDNA or gDNA used as material had been derived from T cells, B-cell-depleted T cells, or PBMCs.

V trimming: 3 bases; J trimming: 5 bases; junction bases outside the gene matches: 9. CDR1 LGHNA and CDR2 YSLEER come from the germline V gene. This CDR3 contains 15 residues. The sequence came from a woman younger than 30 with acute or convalescent COVID-19. V is TRBV4-3 and J is TRBJ1-1, with 7 bases that match TRBD1. The sample consisted of peripheral blood. The chain's CDR3 is CASSQVQGWITEAFF. In DNA, the CDR3 is TGCGCCAGCAGCCAGGTACAGGGGTGGATAACTGAAGCTTTCTTT.